A selection of T cell receptor beta chains follows, all from one sample in a study of blood T cell repertoires in COVID-19. Assay: immunoSEQ multiplex PCR; the TCRdb copy retains only in-frame clones and omits some. The profile covers hundreds of thousands of clones, with 85% to 90% appearing a single time and about 1.7% taken by the ten largest. Input material: PBMCs or T cells enriched from blood (not recorded which). The receptors were gathered from a man aged 35-49 years who had recovered from COVID-19. Each CDR3 is given with its conserved first and last residue. A D gene is named only where the DNA matches it firmly. Clone size is not always given. Where it is, it says once, few, many or a class for expanded clones.

>TRBJ2-2|-|TRBV19|-
TGTGCCAGTAGTCCCCTTGGGAGTAACACCGGGGAGCTGTTTTTT
CASSPLGSNTGELFF
>TRBJ2-3|TRBD2|TRBV7-6|-
TGTGCCAGCAGCCCCTCTAGCGGGGGGGCAGGGGATACGCAGTATTTT
CASSPSSGGAGDTQYF
>TRBJ1-1|TRBD1|TRBV6-5|-
TGTGCCAGCAGCCGGGACAGAGAAGCTTTCTTT
CASSRDREAFF
>TRBJ1-2|-|TRBV30|few
TGTGCCTGGAGTGGTCAGGGCGCCTATGGCTACACCTTC
CAWSGQGAYGYTF
>TRBJ2-1|-|TRBV6-5|-
TGTGCCAGCGGACAGTACTACAATGAGCAGTTCTTC
CASGQYYNEQFF
>TRBJ2-7|TRBD2|TRBV6-6|-
TGTGCCAGCACCTACGGTGGGGACTACTCCTACGAGCAGTACTTC
CASTYGGDYSYEQYF
>TRBJ1-1|-|TRBV7-2|-
TGTGCCAGCACCTCCGGGGCAGGGGCCGGGACTGAAGCTTTCTTT
CASTSGAGAGTEAFF
>TRBJ1-2|TRBD1|TRBV2|-
TGTGCCAGCAGCCCGGGACAGCTTTATGGCTACACCTTC
CASSPGQLYGYTF
>TRBJ1-2|-|TRBV6-5|once
TGTGCCAGCAGTTACTCGAACGGGGGAGGTGGCTACACCTTC
CASSYSNGGGGYTF
>TRBJ1-2|-|TRBV4-1|-
TGCGCCAGCAGCCAAGAGAGGGTGGCCTATGGCTACACCTTC
CASSQERVAYGYTF
>TRBJ2-3|-|TRBV7-7|few
TGTGCCAGCAGCTTGAGAAGCGAGAGCACAGATACGCAGTATTTT
CASSLRSESTDTQYF
>TRBJ2-7|TRBD1|TRBV28|-
TGTGCCAGCAGTTTAACAGGGGACACCTACGAGCAGTACTTC
CASSLTGDTYEQYF
>TRBJ1-3|TRBD1|TRBV18|-
TGTGCCAGCTCACTCGGACAGGGGGCATCTGGAAACACCATATATTTT
CASSLGQGASGNTIYF
>TRBJ1-2|-|TRBV27|-
TGTGCCAGCAGTGCCCGGGGGAGGCCCTATGGCTACACCTTC
CASSARGRPYGYTF
>TRBJ2-7|TRBD1|TRBV15|-
TGTGCCACCAGCAGAGATCTGGGACAGGGACTCGAGCAGTACTTC
CATSRDLGQGLEQYF
>TRBJ2-5|-|TRBV7-3|-
TGTGCCAGCAGCTCCACAGCGGGCCCGGGGAAGACCCAGTACTTC
CASSSTAGPGKTQYF
>TRBJ2-1|TRBD1|TRBV4-2|many
TGTGCCAGCAGCCAAGAGGAGACAGGGGGCAATGAGCAGTTCTTC
CASSQEETGGNEQFF
>TRBJ1-1|-|TRBV28|-
TGTGCCAGCAGCCCCTCGGGGGGGCTTGGGAGCACTGAAGCTTTCTTT
CASSPSGGLGSTEAFF
>TRBJ2-1|TRBD2|TRBV25-1|-
TGTGCCAGCCAAAGCTGGGGGGGGAATGAGCAGTTCTTC
CASQSWGGNEQFF
>TRBJ1-4|TRBD1|TRBV29-1|-
TGCAGCGTGAGGGTACAGGGGGCAGAGCGAAAACTGTTTTTT
CSVRVQGAERKLFF